This record concerns one T cell receptor beta chain sequence. Measured with immunoSEQ multiplex PCR; TCRdb has only the in-frame clones, and not every one. Here the sample spans more than 80,000 clones, about nine tenths being singletons. These data come from a study of OX40 agonist ivuxolimab in advanced cancers. This CDR3 contains 16 residues. Germline CDR1 and CDR2: ENHRY and SYGVKD. Losses at the gene ends were 5 bases for V and 3 bases for J; bases not matched to a gene: 3. The chain is built from TRBV10-3 and TRBJ2-5; the match to TRBD2 covers 16 bases. This specimen was CD4+ or CD8+ T cells sorted from blood, taken in a trial of the OX40 agonist ivuxolimab. This TCR came from an adult with an advanced solid tumor such as melanoma, head and neck, liver or kidney cancer. The CDR3 is CAISSGLAGGEETQYF. CDR3 DNA sequence: TGTGCCATCAGTTCGGGACTAGCGGGGGGGGAAGAGACCCAGTACTTC.